The 11 T cell receptor beta chains below all came from one sample that was sequenced in a study of cytomegalovirus exposure and HLA in healthy donors (dated by TCRdb to about 2017). Libraries came from the immunoSEQ multiplex PCR assay. The multiplex PCR relied on a mix of 60 forward primers for TCR Vbeta segments and 13 reverse primers for TCR Jbeta segments. TCRdb mirrors the immuneACCESS table, restricted to in-frame sequences. Some clones are absent from its copies; in checked studies, under half trace to an unresolved V gene, and the reason for the others is unknown. In all, the sample holds fewer than 250,000 clones, and roughly 81% of those were seen once. Around 3.2% of the sample comes from the top ten. Material: PBMCs. Source of these receptors: a woman aged 25 to 39 in good health and CMV-seropositive.

This rearrangement joins TRBV5-8 to TRBJ1-1; D gene ambiguous. The CDR3 runs to 14 residues. Germline-derived CDR1 and CDR2 are SGHTS and YDEGEE. V lost 4 bases to trimming and J lost 1 base, with 11 bases between them. CDR3 residues: CASSRYGQNTEAFF. For the CDR3, the DNA is TGTGCCAGCAGCCGCTACGGTCAGAACACTGAAGCTTTCTTT. Full variable domain (outside the CDR3, taken from reference TRBV5-8 and TRBJ1-1): EAGVTQSPTHLIKTRGQQATLRCSPISGHTSVYWYQQALGLGLQFLLWYDEGEERNRGNFPPRFSGRQFPNYSSELNVNALELEDSALYLCASSRYGQNTEAFFGQGTRLTVV.

This clone was detected only once. The chain carries TRBV5-1 and TRBJ2-1, with D possibly being TRBD1 (5 bases). This CDR3 comprises 14 residues. Germline CDR1 is SGHRS and CDR2 is YFSETQ. V lost 4 bases, J lost 4 bases, and 12 bases lay in between. The chain's CDR3 is CASSQTDTYNEQFF. CDR3 bases: TGCGCCAGCAGCCAGACGGACACATACAATGAGCAGTTCTTC.

The chain has TRBV11-2 and TRBJ2-1; possibly TRBD2 for D (6 bases). Deletions cut 5 bases from V and 10 bases from J, with 15 bases between. The CDR3 extends over 13 amino acids. Germline V CDR1 and CDR2: SGHAT, FQNNGV. The CDR3 here is CASSPVRELEQFF. The CDR3 nucleotides read TGTGCCAGCAGCCCCGTTCGGGAGTTAGAGCAGTTCTTC.

This rearrangement joins TRBV5-1 to TRBJ1-6; 8 bases agree with TRBD1. Looked up from germline, CDR1 is SGHRS and CDR2 is YFSETQ. The CDR3 consists of 14 residues. V shed 4 bases and J 8 bases; nucleotides not matched to a gene: 5. The CDR3 reads CASSPGQGHSPLHF. In DNA, the CDR3 is TGCGCCAGCAGCCCCGGACAGGGCCATTCACCCCTCCACTTT.

The J gene is TRBJ2-5, the V gene TRBV6-6; 10 nucleotides agree with TRBD2. CDR1 and CDR2 (germline): MNHNY, SVGAGI (reference sequence). The CDR3 sequence is 16 residues long. Trimming at V came to 7 bases and at J to 0 bases, leaving 8 bases not matched to a gene. The CDR3 nucleotides are TGTGCCAGCACCTTAAGCGGGAGGGGCAACCAAGAGACCCAGTACTTC. Its protein product is CASTLSGRGNQETQYF.

The chain recombines TRBV18 with TRBJ2-2; the D gene is possibly TRBD1 (5 bases). The V end lost 5 bases, the J end lost 11 bases, and 12 bases lay between the germline ends. The CDR3 spans 12 residues. Germline CDR1 is KGHSH and CDR2 is LQKENI. CDR3 bases: TGTGCCAGCTCAGCCAGGGTCGCTGAGCTGTTTTTT. It translates to CASSARVAELFF. Full variable domain (outside the CDR3, taken from reference TRBV18 and TRBJ2-2): NAGVMQNPRHLVRRRGQEARLRCSPMKGHSHVYWYRQLPEEGLKFMVYLQKENIIDESGMPKERFSAEFPKEGPSILRIQQVVRGDSAAYFCASSARVAELFFGEGSRLTVL.

This rearrangement joins TRBV6-1 to TRBJ2-7, with 11 bases lining up with TRBD1. Germline CDR1 MNHNS, CDR2 SASEGT. Germline trimming cut 7 bases from V and 3 bases from J; bases unmatched to any gene: 5. CDR3 length: 14 residues. The CDR3 spells CASKPGTGGYEQYF. DNA of the CDR3: TGTGCCAGCAAACCCGGGACAGGGGGCTACGAGCAGTACTTC.

The CDR3: CHGFQGAGRYGYTF. The DNA of the CDR3 is TGTCACGGCTTCCAGGGGGCGGGAAGGTATGGCTACACCTTC. This sequence joins TRBV21-1 and TRBJ1-2; TRBD1 was called by the table and not checked on the DNA. TRBV21-1 is a recognized pseudogene. This CDR3 contains 14 residues.

J is TRBJ2-3 and V is TRBV11-2, with 9 bases aligning to TRBD1. The CDR3 is made up of 17 amino acids. The junction had 7 bases not matched to a gene; V was cut back by 0 bases and J by 3 bases. Germline lookup yields CDR1 SGHAT and CDR2 FQNNGV. The CDR3 region is CASSLDLVQGATDTQYF. The CDR3, as DNA: TGTGCCAGCAGCTTAGATCTGGTACAGGGGGCGACAGATACGCAGTATTTT.

This clone has just one count. The CDR3 DNA sequence: TGTGCCAGCAGTTTACGGGATTGGACCGGGGAGCTGTTTTTT. Translation: CASSLRDWTGELFF. This rearrangement joins TRBV28 to TRBJ2-2; D may be TRBD2 (5 bases). V lost 2 bases, J lost 5 bases, and 9 bases lay in between. Germline lookup yields CDR1 MDHEN and CDR2 SYDVKM. The CDR3 totals 14 residues. Full variable domain (outside the CDR3, taken from reference TRBV28 and TRBJ2-2): DVKVTQSSRYLVKRTGEKVFLECVQDMDHENMFWYRQDPGLGLRLIYFSYDVKMKEKGDIPEGYSVSREKKERFSLILESASTNQTSMYLCASSLRDWTGELFFGEGSRLTVL.

CDR3 in DNA: TGTGCCAGCAGCTTGGGACAGGGGGCTGGGGATACGCAGTATTTT. Translated: CASSLGQGAGDTQYF. The J gene is TRBJ2-3, the V gene TRBV5-8; TRBD1 matches 10 bases. J lost 6 bases, V lost 0 bases, and 4 bases had no gene match. From germline, CDR1 is SGHTS and CDR2 YDEGEE. The CDR3 extends over 15 amino acids.